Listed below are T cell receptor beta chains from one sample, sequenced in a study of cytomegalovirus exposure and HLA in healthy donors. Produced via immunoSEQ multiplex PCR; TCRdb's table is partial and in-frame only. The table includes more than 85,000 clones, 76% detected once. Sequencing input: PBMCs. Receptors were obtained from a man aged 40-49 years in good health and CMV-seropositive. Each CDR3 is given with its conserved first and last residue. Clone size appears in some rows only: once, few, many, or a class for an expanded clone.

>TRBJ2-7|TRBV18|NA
CASSPVAGRLSLLYEQYF
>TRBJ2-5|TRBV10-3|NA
CAISDRGGKQETQYF
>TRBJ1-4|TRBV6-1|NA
CASSGSRFNEKLFF
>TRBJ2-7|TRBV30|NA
CAWSRGQGNYEQYF
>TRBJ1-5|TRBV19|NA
CASNRQTGPKNQPQHF
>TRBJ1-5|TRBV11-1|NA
CASSLGTGPNQPQHF
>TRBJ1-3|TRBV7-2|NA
CASSLMDRAGNTIYF
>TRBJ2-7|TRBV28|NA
CASSSSGSGTHHYEQYF
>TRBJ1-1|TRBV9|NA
CASSPVRTGGGTEAFF
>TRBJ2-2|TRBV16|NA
CASSQQGAELFF
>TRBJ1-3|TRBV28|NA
CASRDGGGWSGNTIYF
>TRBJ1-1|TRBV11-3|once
CASSLGRTGMNTEAFF
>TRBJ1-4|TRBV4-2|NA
CASSQGQGRLFF
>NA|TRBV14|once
CASSPVLNYYEQYF
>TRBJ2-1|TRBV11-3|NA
CASSSRLAPDNEQFF
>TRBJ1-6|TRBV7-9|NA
CASSSQGLGPLHF
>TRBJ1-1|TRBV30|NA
CARDSGTGVRKTEAFF
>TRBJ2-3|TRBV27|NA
CASSPRTGFPLADTQYF
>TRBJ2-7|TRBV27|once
CASSLGQGRYEQYF
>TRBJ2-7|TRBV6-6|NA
CASSYILGVHEQYF
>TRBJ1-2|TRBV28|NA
CTSSSPRTVFGYTF
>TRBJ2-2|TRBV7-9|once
CASSLVVTPNTGELFF
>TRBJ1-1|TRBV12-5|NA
CARGERNTEAFF
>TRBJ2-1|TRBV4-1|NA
CASASEAGASYNEQFF
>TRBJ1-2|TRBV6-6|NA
CASRKSGEGGYTF
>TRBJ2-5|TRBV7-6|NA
CASSLVRGETQYF
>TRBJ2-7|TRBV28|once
CASSLKDGVHEQYF
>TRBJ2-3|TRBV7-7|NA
CASSKGLAGADTQYF
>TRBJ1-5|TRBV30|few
CAWDGQGVQPQHF
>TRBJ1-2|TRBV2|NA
CASPSGTGPPVGGYTF
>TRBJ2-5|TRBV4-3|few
CASSSRGSPEETQYF
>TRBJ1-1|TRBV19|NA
CASRLSGRGAFF
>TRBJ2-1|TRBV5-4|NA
CASTPNKGAGEDEQFF
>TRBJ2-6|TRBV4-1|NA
CASSLGAGVLSGANGLTF
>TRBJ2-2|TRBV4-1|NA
CASSPLQGARATGELFF
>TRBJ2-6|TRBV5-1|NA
CASSLGVAGANGLTF
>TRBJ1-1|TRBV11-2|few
CASSRTGLGTEAFF
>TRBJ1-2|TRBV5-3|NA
CARSRTENYGYTF
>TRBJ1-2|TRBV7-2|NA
CASSPGQSAPYGYTF
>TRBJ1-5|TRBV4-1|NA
CASSQEYGTAVKPQHF
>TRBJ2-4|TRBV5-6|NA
CASSFFQGMAAKNSQYF
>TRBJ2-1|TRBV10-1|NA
CASSESLRRTGKYNEQFF
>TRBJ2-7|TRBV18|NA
CASSPPTSGSREQYF
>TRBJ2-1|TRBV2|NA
CASSANNEQFF
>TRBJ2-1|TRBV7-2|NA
CASSFTGTEQFF
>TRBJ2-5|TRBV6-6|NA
CASSDSGLAGGETQYF
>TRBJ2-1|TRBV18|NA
CASSPLGLAGGNNEQFF
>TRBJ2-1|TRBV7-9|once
CSSSSSGRPHNEQFF
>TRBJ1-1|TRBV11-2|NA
CASSFATGYTEAFF
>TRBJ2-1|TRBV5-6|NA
CASSRKDRGSSYNEQFF
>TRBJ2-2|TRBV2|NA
CASSERGIYGELFF
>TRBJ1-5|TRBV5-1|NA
CASSLEGQSNQPQHF
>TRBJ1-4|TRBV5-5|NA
CASSWTGGLGEKLFF